This T cell receptor beta chain was recovered during a study of T cell responses to AZD1222 COVID-19 vaccine. Generated by immunoSEQ multiplex PCR, the TCRdb table keeps only in-frame clones and is missing some. The sample has over 90,000 clones, about 93% seen once. The length of the CDR3 is 15 residues. Trimming cost V 0 bases and J 8 bases, with 15 bases left between them. Germline assignment: CDR1 SGHNT and CDR2 YYREEE (reference sequence). The J gene is TRBJ2-4, the V gene TRBV5-4; D tentatively fits TRBD1 or TRBD2 (7 bases each). Specimen: peripheral blood, collected 28 days after the second AZD1222 dose. This receptor was obtained from an adult who received the AZD1222 COVID-19 vaccine. The chain's CDR3 is CASSLEGAAGDIQYF. The DNA of the CDR3 is TGTGCCAGCAGCTTGGAGGGGGCGGCGGGGGACATTCAGTACTTC.